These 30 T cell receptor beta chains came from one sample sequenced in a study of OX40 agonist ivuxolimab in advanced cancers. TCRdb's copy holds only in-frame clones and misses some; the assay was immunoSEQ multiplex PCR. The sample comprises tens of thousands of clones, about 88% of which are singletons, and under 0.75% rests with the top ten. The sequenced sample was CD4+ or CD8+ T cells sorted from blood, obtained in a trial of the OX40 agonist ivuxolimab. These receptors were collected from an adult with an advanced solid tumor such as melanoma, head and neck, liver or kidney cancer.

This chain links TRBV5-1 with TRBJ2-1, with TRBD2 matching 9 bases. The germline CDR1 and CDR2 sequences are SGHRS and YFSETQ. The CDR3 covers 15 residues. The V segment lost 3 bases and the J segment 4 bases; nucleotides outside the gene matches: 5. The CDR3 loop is CASSWTSEMYNEQFF. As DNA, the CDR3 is TGCGCCAGCAGCTGGACTAGCGAGATGTACAATGAGCAGTTCTTC.

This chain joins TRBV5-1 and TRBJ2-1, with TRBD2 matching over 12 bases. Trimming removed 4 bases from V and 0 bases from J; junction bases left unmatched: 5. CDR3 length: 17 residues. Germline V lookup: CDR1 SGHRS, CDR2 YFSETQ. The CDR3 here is CASSLRLAGVSYNEQFF. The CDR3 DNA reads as TGCGCCAGCAGCCTAAGACTAGCGGGAGTCTCCTACAATGAGCAGTTCTTC. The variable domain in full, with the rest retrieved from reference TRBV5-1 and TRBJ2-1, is KAGVTQTPRYLIKTRGQQVTLSCSPISGHRSVSWYQQTPGQGLQFLFEYFSETQRNKGNFPGRFSGRQFSNSRSEMNVSTLELGDSALYLCASSLRLAGVSYNEQFFGPGTRLTVL.

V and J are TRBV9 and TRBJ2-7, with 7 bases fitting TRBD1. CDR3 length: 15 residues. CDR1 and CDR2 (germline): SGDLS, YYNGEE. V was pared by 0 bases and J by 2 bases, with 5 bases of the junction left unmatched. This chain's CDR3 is CASSVGTGQPYEQYF. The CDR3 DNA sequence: TGTGCCAGCAGCGTAGGGACAGGCCAGCCCTACGAGCAGTACTTC.

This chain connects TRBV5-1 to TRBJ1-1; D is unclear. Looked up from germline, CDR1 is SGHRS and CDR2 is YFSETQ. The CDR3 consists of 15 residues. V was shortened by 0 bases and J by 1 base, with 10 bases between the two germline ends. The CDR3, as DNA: TGCGCCAGCAGCTTGGACCCAGCAGGGAACACTGAAGCTTTCTTT. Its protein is CASSLDPAGNTEAFF.

CDR3 sequence (DNA): TGTGCCAGCACCAAACCCTTGACGTATGAGCAGTTCTTC. Protein product: CASTKPLTYEQFF. V usage is TRBV11-2 and J usage is TRBJ2-1; no clear D gene. V was shortened by 7 bases and J by 8 bases, with 15 bases between the two germline ends. CDR3 length: 13 residues. Germline V gene sequence: CDR1 SGHAT, CDR2 FQNNGV.

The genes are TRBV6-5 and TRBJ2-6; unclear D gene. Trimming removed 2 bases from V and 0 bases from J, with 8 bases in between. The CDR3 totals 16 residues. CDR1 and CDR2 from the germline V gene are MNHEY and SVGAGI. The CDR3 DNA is TGTGCCAGCAGTTACGACCTAGACTCTGGGGCCAACGTCCTGACTTTC. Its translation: CASSYDLDSGANVLTF.

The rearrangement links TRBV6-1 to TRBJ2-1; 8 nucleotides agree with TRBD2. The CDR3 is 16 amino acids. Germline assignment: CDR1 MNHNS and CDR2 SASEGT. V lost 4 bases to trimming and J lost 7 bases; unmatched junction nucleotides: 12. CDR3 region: CASSGSSGTSRNEQFF. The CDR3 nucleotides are TGTGCCAGCAGTGGATCCTCCGGGACTAGTCGGAATGAGCAGTTCTTC.

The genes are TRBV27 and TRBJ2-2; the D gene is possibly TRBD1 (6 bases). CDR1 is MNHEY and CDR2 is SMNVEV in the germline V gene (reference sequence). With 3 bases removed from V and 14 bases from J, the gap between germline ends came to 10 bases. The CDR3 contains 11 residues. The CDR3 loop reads CASSFQGRLFF. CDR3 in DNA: TGTGCCAGCAGTTTTCAGGGGAGACTGTTTTTT.

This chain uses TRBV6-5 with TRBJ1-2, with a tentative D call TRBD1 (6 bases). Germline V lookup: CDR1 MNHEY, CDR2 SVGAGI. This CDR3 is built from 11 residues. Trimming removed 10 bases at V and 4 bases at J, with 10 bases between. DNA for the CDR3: TGTGCCACCGGGACAACCTATGGCTACACCTTC. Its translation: CATGTTYGYTF.

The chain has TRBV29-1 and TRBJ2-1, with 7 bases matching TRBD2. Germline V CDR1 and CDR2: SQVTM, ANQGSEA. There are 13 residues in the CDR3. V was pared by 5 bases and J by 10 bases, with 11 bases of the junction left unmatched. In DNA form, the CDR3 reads TGCAGCGTTCGCCCCCAAGTCGGGGGGGAGCAGTTCTTC. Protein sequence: CSVRPQVGGEQFF.

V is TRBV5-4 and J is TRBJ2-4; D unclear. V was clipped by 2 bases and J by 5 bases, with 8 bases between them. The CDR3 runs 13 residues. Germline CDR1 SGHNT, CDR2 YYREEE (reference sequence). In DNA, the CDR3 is TGTGCCAGCAGCTTCGAGTACCAAAACATTCAGTACTTC. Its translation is CASSFEYQNIQYF. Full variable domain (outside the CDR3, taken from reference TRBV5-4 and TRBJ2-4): ETGVTQSPTHLIKTRGQQVTLRCSSQSGHNTVSWYQQALGQGPQFIFQYYREEENGRGNFPPRFSGLQFPNYSSELNVNALELDDSALYLCASSFEYQNIQYFGAGTRLSVL.

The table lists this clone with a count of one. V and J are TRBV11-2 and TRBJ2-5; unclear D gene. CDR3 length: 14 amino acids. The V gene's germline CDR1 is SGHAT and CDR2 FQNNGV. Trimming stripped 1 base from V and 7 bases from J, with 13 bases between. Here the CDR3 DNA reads TGTGCCAGCAGCTTAGTGGACCGGGCAGTGACCCAGTACTTC. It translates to CASSLVDRAVTQYF.

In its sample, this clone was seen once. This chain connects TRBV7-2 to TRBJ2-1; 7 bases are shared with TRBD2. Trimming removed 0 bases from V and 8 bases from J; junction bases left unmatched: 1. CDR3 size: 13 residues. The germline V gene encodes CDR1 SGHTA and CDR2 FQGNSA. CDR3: CASSLAGGDEQFF. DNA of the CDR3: TGTGCCAGCAGCTTAGCGGGAGGGGATGAGCAGTTCTTC.

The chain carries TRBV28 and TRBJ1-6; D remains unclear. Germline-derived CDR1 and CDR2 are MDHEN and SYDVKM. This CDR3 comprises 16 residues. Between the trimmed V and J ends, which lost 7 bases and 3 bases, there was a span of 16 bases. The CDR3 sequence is CASTPGRVGYNSPLHF. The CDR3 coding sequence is TGTGCCAGCACCCCCGGGAGGGTGGGCTATAATTCACCCCTCCACTTT.

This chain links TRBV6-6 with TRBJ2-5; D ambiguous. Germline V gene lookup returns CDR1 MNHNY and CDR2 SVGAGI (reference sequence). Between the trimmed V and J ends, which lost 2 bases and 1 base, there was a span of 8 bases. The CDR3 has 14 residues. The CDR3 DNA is TGTGCCAGCAGTTACGCGCGCAGCCAAGAGACCCAGTACTTC. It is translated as CASSYARSQETQYF.

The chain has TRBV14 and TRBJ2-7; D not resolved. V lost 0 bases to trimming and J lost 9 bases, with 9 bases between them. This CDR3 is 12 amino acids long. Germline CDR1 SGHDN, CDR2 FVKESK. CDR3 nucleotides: TGTGCCAGCAGCCAAGATTCGGCGACGCAGTACTTC. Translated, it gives CASSQDSATQYF.

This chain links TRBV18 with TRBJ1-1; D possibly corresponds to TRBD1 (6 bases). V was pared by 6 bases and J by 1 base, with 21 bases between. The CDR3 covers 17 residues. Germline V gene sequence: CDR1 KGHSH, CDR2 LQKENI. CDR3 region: CASSRRGAGPPNTEAFF. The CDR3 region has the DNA TGTGCCAGCTCGCGCAGGGGCGCGGGGCCCCCGAACACTGAAGCTTTCTTT.

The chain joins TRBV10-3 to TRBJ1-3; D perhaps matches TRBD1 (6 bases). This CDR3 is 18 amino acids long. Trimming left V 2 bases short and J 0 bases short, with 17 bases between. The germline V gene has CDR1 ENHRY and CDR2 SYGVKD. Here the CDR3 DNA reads TGTGCCATCAGTGAGGACGGTGTCGGGGGGGCCTCTGGAAACACCATATATTTT. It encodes CAISEDGVGGASGNTIYF.

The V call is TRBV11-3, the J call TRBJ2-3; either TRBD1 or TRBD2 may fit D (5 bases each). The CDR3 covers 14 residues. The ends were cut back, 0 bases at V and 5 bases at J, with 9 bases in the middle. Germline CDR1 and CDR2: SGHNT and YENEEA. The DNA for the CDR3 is TGTGCCAGCAGCTTAGATCATGGGGGAGATACGCAGTATTTT. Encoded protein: CASSLDHGGDTQYF.

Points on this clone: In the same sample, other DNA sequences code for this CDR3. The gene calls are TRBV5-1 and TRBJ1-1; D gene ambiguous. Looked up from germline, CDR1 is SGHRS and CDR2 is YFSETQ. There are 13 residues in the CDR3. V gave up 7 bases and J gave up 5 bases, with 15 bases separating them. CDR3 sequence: CASLPAPGTEAFF. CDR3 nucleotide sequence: TGCGCCAGCCTACCTGCCCCGGGGACTGAAGCTTTCTTT.

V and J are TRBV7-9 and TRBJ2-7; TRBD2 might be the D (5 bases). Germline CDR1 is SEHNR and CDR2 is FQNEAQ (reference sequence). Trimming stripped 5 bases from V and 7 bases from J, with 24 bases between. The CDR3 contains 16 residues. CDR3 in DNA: TGTGCCAGCAGCCCCCTGGGTTTCGCGACGAGGAGGGAGCAGTACTTC. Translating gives CASSPLGFATRREQYF.

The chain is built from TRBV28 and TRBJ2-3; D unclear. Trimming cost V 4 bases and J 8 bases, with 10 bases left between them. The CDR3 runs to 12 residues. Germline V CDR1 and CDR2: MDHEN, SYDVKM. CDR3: CASSSSGRTQYF. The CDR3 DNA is TGTGCCAGCAGTTCCTCTGGCCGTACGCAGTATTTT.

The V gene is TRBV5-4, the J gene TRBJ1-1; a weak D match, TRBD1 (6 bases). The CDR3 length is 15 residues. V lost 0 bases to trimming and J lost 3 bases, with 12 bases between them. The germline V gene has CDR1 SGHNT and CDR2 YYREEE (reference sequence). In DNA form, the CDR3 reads TGTGCCAGCAGCTTGGAGGGCAGGGGCGACACTGAAGCTTTCTTT. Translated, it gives CASSLEGRGDTEAFF. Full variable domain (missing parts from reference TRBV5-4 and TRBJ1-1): ETGVTQSPTHLIKTRGQQVTLRCSSQSGHNTVSWYQQALGQGPQFIFQYYREEENGRGNFPPRFSGLQFPNYSSELNVNALELDDSALYLCASSLEGRGDTEAFFGQGTRLTVV.

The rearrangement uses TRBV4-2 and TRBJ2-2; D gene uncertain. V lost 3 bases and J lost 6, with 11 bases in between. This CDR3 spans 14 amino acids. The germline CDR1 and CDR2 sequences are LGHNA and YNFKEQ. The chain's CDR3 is CASSQNLGPGELFF. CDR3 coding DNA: TGTGCCAGCAGCCAGAACCTTGGGCCCGGGGAGCTGTTTTTT.

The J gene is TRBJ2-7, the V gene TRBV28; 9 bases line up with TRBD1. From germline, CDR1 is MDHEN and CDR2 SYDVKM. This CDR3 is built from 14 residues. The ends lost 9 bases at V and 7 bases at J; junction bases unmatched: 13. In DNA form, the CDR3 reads TGTGCCAGTGAAGAAGACAGGGGGGGCCTGGAGCAGTACTTC. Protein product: CASEEDRGGLEQYF.

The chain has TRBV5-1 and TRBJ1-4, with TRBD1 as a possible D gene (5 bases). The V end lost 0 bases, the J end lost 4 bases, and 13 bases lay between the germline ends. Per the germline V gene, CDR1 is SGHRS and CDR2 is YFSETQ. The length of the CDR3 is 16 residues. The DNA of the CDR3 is TGCGCCAGCAGCTTGGAGGGGCCGCTGTATAATGAAAAACTGTTTTTT. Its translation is CASSLEGPLYNEKLFF. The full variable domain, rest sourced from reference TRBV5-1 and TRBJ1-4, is KAGVTQTPRYLIKTRGQQVTLSCSPISGHRSVSWYQQTPGQGLQFLFEYFSETQRNKGNFPGRFSGRQFSNSRSEMNVSTLELGDSALYLCASSLEGPLYNEKLFFGSGTQLSVL.

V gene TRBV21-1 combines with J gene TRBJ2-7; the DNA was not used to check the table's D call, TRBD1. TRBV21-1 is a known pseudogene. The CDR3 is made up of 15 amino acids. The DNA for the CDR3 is TGTGCCAGCAGCAAAGTCCAAGGACACACCTACGAGCAGTACTTC. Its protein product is CASSKVQGHTYEQYF.

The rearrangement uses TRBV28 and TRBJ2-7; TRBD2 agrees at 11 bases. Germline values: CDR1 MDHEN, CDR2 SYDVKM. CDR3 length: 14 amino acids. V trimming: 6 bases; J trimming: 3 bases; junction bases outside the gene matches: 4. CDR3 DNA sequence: TGTGCCAGCAGGATGGGACTAGCGGTCTACGAGCAGTACTTC. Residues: CASRMGLAVYEQYF.

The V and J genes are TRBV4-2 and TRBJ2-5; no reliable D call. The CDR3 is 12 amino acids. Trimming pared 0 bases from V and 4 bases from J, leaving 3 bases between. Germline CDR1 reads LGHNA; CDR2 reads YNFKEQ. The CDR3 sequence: CASSQDRETQYF. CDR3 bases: TGTGCCAGCAGCCAAGATCGAGAGACCCAGTACTTC.

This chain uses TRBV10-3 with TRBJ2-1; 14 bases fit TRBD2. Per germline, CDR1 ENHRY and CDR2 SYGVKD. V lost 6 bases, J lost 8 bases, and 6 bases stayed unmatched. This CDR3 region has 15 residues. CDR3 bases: TGTGCCATCAGGGGGACTAGCGGGAGTAACCATGAGCAGTTCTTC. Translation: CAIRGTSGSNHEQFF.